This section outlines one T cell receptor beta chain sequence together with its context. Its antigen is still unknown. CDR3 length: 14 residues. Trimming at V came to 5 bases and at J to 6 bases, leaving 5 bases not matched to a gene. Germline CDR1 MNHNS, CDR2 SASEGT. These data come from a study of OX40 agonist ivuxolimab in advanced cancers. Study results and caveats: Some nonresponders also had low normalized T-cell clonal expansion.

Sequenced by immunoSEQ multiplex PCR; TCRdb stores in-frame clones only, minus some. Here the sample spans about 20,000 clones, more than 70% being singletons. The source of this sequence is an adult with an advanced solid tumor such as melanoma, head and neck, liver or kidney cancer. Sequences were derived from CD4+ or CD8+ T cells sorted from blood, sampled in a trial of the OX40 agonist ivuxolimab. This chain joins TRBV6-1 and TRBJ2-1; 9 bases align to TRBD2. CDR3 in DNA: TGTGCCAGCAGTTTAGGGACTAGCCTCAATGAGCAGTTCTTC. It is translated as CASSLGTSLNEQFF.